This TCR beta chain is drawn from a study of blood T cell repertoires in COVID-19. Study background: Acute-phase and convalescent COVID-19 samples originated in the United States, Italy and Spain. PBMCs, B-cell-depleted T cells, or T cells provided the cDNA or gDNA that made up the material.

Here immunoSEQ multiplex PCR was the method, and the copy in TCRdb shows in-frame clones only, minus some. This sample has approximately 300,000 clones, with 75% to 90% found just once. Participants, 18 to 89 years old, spanned around 26 US areas. Looked up from germline, CDR1 is MDHEN and CDR2 is SYDVKM. The CDR3 has 15 residues. V was clipped by 5 bases and J by 7 bases; unmatched bases: 10. Source material: PBMCs or T cells enriched from blood (not recorded which). The chain has TRBV28 and TRBJ1-5; 8 bases align to TRBD1. The clonotype was recovered from a man in his sixties who had recovered from COVID-19. The CDR3 here is CASSPSDREAQPQHF. The DNA of the CDR3 is TGTGCCAGCAGTCCTTCGGACAGGGAGGCACAGCCCCAGCATTTT.